This TCR beta chain was retrieved from a study of blood T cells in healthy people across ages. The study, taken as a whole, reports: One million T cells yielded diversity estimates that were considered underestimates. It was not possible, with unsorted PBMCs, to conclusively compare naive and antigen-experienced cells.

The study drew donors from healthy Caucasian individuals in Russia aged roughly 6 to 90. With 6 bases removed from V and 0 bases from J, the gap between germline ends came to 17 bases. This CDR3 is built from 16 residues. CDR1 is ENHRY, CDR2 SYGVKD, per germline. For the second PCR, which ran for roughly 6 to 11 cycles, a sample-barcoded 5' primer and a J-beta primer mix were used. Carrying 12 random nucleotides, a template-switch adaptor labeled each individual cDNA molecule. Each CDR3 protein gets one entry after TCRdb re-called the 5' RACE reads with MiXCR. The sample lists nearly 800,000 distinct CDR3 sequences; 20% to 25% were seen once. With respect to this clonotype: Antigen: not known.

The same specimen was also included in a second study, on T cells of mothers and their children.

This receptor was taken from a boy younger than 18 in good health. Source material: blood. J is TRBJ1-1 and V is TRBV10-3, with TRBD1 as a possible D gene (6 bases). The CDR3 DNA reads as TGTGCCATCAGGGACCCGGGACACAGGATGAACACTGAAGCTTTCTTT. Translated: CAIRDPGHRMNTEAFF.